Presented here are 20 T cell receptor beta chains from one specimen sequenced in a study of T-cell memory formation after mild COVID-19. Each CDR3 protein is one row after TCRdb ran MiXCR on the 5' RACE reads. The profile covers roughly 350,000 distinct CDR3 sequences, with around 21% appearing a single time and around 12% taken by the ten largest. The sample was PBMCs or a T cell subset sorted from them (not recorded which). The receptors derive from an adult woman who had mild COVID-19 (a few samples of this study predate the infection). Cell type and time point are not known.

V usage is TRBV12-3 or TRBV12-4 and J usage is TRBJ2-5, with 9 bases lining up with TRBD1. Unmatched junction bases numbered 10, after V lost 4 bases and J lost 4 bases. The CDR3 is made up of 16 amino acids. This CDR3 reads CASSYGTGKQGETQYF. The CDR3 DNA reads TGTGCCAGCAGTTATGGGACAGGGAAGCAGGGAGAGACCCAGTACTTC.

This clonotype showed up many times. This chain uses TRBV12-3 or TRBV12-4 with TRBJ2-5; the D is unclear. The CDR3 length is 11 residues. Trimming left V 6 bases short and J 2 bases short, with 4 bases between. The CDR3 nucleotides are TGTGCCAGCAGGACTCAAGAGACCCAGTACTTC. Encoded protein: CASRTQETQYF.

In its sample, this clonotype was seen many times. This rearrangement joins TRBV12-3 or TRBV12-4 to TRBJ1-1, with TRBD1 matching over 11 bases. CDR3 size: 13 residues. Trimming at V came to 6 bases and at J to 8 bases, leaving 5 bases not matched to a gene. CDR3 sequence reads: CASSGQGALEAFF. DNA of the CDR3: TGTGCCAGCAGCGGACAGGGGGCTTTGGAAGCTTTCTTT.

This rearrangement joins TRBV7-9 to TRBJ1-1; D ambiguous. The CDR3 sequence is 14 residues long. V shed 3 bases and J shed 0 bases, with 8 bases lying between them. The germline CDR1 and CDR2 sequences are SEHNR and FQNEAQ (reference sequence). The CDR3 coding sequence is TGTGCCAGCAGCTTCCACTTTATGAACACTGAAGCTTTCTTT. Its protein product is CASSFHFMNTEAFF.

The V and J genes are TRBV12-3 or TRBV12-4 and TRBJ1-1; D is perhaps TRBD1 (5 bases). Deletions cut 6 bases from V and 4 bases from J, with 12 bases between. The CDR3 is 13 residues long. CDR3 sequence reads: CASRKTAGTEAFF. The CDR3 coding sequence is TGTGCCAGCAGAAAGACAGCGGGCACTGAAGCTTTCTTT.

This clonotype has just a few counts. J is TRBJ1-5 and V is TRBV6-5, with 9 bases matching TRBD1. The trim removed 6 bases at V and 1 base at J, leaving 4 bases unmatched. Germline V gene data show CDR1 as MNHEY and CDR2 as SVGAGI. This CDR3 has 15 amino acids. CDR3 coding DNA: TGTGCCAGCAGACCGGACAGGGGAAGCAATCAGCCCCAGCATTTT. Translating it yields CASRPDRGSNQPQHF.

The V and J genes are TRBV6-1 and TRBJ2-7; D might be TRBD1 (6 bases). The V and J ends lost 4 bases and 3 bases respectively, with 10 bases between them. In germline, CDR1 is MNHNS, CDR2 SASEGT. This CDR3 is built from 13 residues. CDR3 residues: CASSAAGVYEQYF. The DNA for the CDR3 is TGTGCCAGCAGTGCTGCAGGGGTCTACGAGCAGTACTTC.

This clonotype occurred a few times. The CDR3 sequence: CASSTSAYYEQYF. CDR3 sequence (DNA): TGTGCCAGCAGTACTAGCGCTTACTACGAGCAGTACTTC. The V call is TRBV7-2, the J call TRBJ2-7; 7 nucleotides agree with TRBD2. This CDR3 is 13 amino acids long. CDR1 is SGHTA, CDR2 FQGNSA, per germline. Trimming cost V 6 bases and J 3 bases; bases outside gene matches: 5.

This clonotype was seen only once. The chain links TRBV5-1 to TRBJ2-3, with 8 bases fitting TRBD2. J gave up 0 bases and V 3 bases, and 15 bases lay outside the gene matches. Germline loops: CDR1 SGHRS, CDR2 YFSETQ. The CDR3 has 19 amino acids. CDR3 bases: TGCGCCAGCAGCTCCGCCCGGGGGGGCGGGGGTCCTAGCACAGATACGCAGTATTTT. It codes for CASSSARGGGGPSTDTQYF.

This clonotype was seen a single time. The junction departs from the called germline gene at one end, perhaps through a read error. The CDR3 reads CASSLSSLAVGTGQLFF. The CDR3 coding sequence is TGCGCCAGCAGCTTGAGCTCCCTAGCGGTGGGAACCGGGCAGCTGTTTTTT. J is TRBJ2-2 and V is TRBV5-1; 7 bases are shared with TRBD2. The CDR3 is 17 amino acids. The germline V gene has CDR1 SGHRS and CDR2 YFSETQ.

This clonotype has a handful of counts. The chain carries TRBV5-1 and TRBJ2-3; a possible D gene is TRBD2 (6 bases). The CDR3 is made up of 15 amino acids. Looked up from germline, CDR1 is SGHRS and CDR2 is YFSETQ. V lost 0 bases and J lost 4, with 12 bases in between. The CDR3: CASSLAGVAADTQYF. Written as DNA, the CDR3 is TGCGCCAGCAGCTTGGCCGGAGTAGCGGCAGATACGCAGTATTTT.

This clonotype came up a few times. In DNA form, the CDR3 reads TGTGCCAGCAGCTTGGGGATTTATCAGCCCCAGCATTTT. Residues: CASSLGIYQPQHF. The chain combines TRBV12-3 or TRBV12-4 with TRBJ1-5; D gene unclear. There are 13 residues in the CDR3. V lost 6 bases, J lost 5 bases, and 11 bases lay in between.

This clonotype has more than one count but fewer than ten. The chain couples TRBV27 to TRBJ1-1; the D gene is possibly TRBD1 (5 bases). The CDR3 has 15 residues. The germline V gene encodes CDR1 MNHEY and CDR2 SMNVEV (reference sequence). The V gene lost 6 bases and the J gene lost 2 bases, with 16 bases spanning the gap. CDR3 nucleotides: TGTGCCAGCAGCTCTCAGCCAGGGCTTAACACTGAAGCTTTCTTT. This sequence encodes CASSSQPGLNTEAFF.

This clonotype has a handful of counts. The J gene is TRBJ2-3, the V gene TRBV20-1; 8 bases line up with TRBD2. This CDR3 has 14 residues. J gave up 1 base and V 1 base, and 1 base lay outside the gene matches. Germline CDR1 is DFQATT and CDR2 is SNEGSKA (reference sequence). The CDR3 loop is CSARATSGTDTQYF. Written as DNA, the CDR3 is TGCAGTGCTAGAGCGACTAGCGGCACAGATACGCAGTATTTT.

V and J are TRBV11-2 and TRBJ2-3; D unclear. The CDR3 length is 12 residues. Germline values: CDR1 SGHAT, CDR2 FQNNGV. The germline V and J ends were trimmed by 5 bases and 7 bases, with 10 bases remaining between them. CDR3 in amino acids: CASSKSRYTQYF. CDR3 nucleotides: TGTGCCAGCAGCAAAAGCCGTTATACGCAGTATTTT.

This rearrangement joins TRBV29-1 to TRBJ1-2, with TRBD1 as a possible D gene (5 bases). V was cut by 7 bases and J by 10 bases, with 19 bases left in between. Germline V gene lookup returns CDR1 SQVTM and CDR2 ANQGSEA. This CDR3 contains 12 residues. This CDR3 reads CSGPEGPRDYTF. The CDR3 DNA is TGCAGCGGACCGGAGGGGCCGCGGGACTACACCTTC.

This clonotype was observed a handful of times. The rearrangement uses TRBV30 and TRBJ1-1, with 7 positions matching TRBD1. Trimming took 2 bases from V and 9 from J; bases not matched to a gene: 6. Germline V lookup: CDR1 GTSNPN, CDR2 SVGIG (reference sequence). The CDR3 consists of 12 residues. The CDR3 sequence: CAWSQQGWKAFF. The CDR3 DNA is TGTGCCTGGAGTCAACAGGGGTGGAAAGCTTTCTTT.

The chain carries TRBV12-3 or TRBV12-4 and TRBJ1-1; 8 bases match TRBD1. The CDR3 is 15 residues long. V shed 4 bases and J 5 bases; nucleotides not matched to a gene: 9. CDR3 sequence reads: CASSSRTGLYTEAFF. CDR3 DNA: TGTGCCAGCAGTTCCCGGACAGGGCTTTATACTGAAGCTTTCTTT.

The genes are TRBV6-2 or TRBV6-3 and TRBJ2-7; D perhaps matches TRBD1 (6 bases). V was cut by 6 bases and J by 6 bases, with 27 bases left in between. The CDR3 consists of 17 residues. CDR1 and CDR2 (germline): MNHEY, SVGEGT. CDR3: CASSVFSTGTHWGEQYF. CDR3 DNA: TGTGCCAGCAGCGTCTTTTCAACAGGGACCCACTGGGGCGAGCAGTACTTC.

This clonotype was seen a few times. The CDR3 protein is CASSLSAQGVGYTF. In DNA, the CDR3 is TGTGCCAGCAGCTTGTCGGCGCAGGGGGTTGGCTACACCTTC. This chain uses TRBV7-8 with TRBJ1-2, with 7 nucleotides matching TRBD1. V was clipped by 3 bases and J by 7 bases; unmatched bases: 8. The V gene's germline CDR1 is SGHVS and CDR2 FQNEAQ. The CDR3 has 14 residues. Together with reference TRBV7-8 and TRBJ1-2, the CDR3 gives the full variable domain: GAGVSQSPRYKVAKRGQDVALRCDPISGHVSLFWYQQALGQGPEFLTYFQNEAQLDKSGLPSDRFFAERPEGSVSTLKIQRTQQEDSAVYLCASSLSAQGVGYTFGSGTRLTVV.